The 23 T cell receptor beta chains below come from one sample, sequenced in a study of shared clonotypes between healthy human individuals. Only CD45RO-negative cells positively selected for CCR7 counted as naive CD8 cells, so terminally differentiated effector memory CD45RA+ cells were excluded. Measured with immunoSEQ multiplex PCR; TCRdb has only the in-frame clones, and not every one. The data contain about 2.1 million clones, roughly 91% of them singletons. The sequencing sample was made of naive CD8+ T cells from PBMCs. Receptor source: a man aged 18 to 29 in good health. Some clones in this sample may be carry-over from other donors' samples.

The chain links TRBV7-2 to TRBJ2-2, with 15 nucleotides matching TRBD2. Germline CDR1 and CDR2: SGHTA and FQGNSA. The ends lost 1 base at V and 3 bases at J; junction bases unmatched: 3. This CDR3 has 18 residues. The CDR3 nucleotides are TGTGCCAGCAGCTTAGGGACTAGCGGGAGGGAATACACCGGGGAGCTGTTTTTT. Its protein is CASSLGTSGREYTGELFF. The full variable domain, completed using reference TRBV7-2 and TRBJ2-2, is GAGVSQSPSNKVTEKGKDVELRCDPISGHTALYWYRQSLGQGLEFLIYFQGNSAPDKSGLPSDRFSAERTGGSVSTLTIQRTQQEDSAVYLCASSLGTSGREYTGELFFGEGSRLTVL.

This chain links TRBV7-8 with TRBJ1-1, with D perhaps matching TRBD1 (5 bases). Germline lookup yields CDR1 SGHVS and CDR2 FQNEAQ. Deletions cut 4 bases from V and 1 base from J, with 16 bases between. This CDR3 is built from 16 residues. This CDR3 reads CASSSQRGVGNTEAFF. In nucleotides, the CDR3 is TGTGCCAGCAGCTCCCAAAGAGGGGTGGGGAACACTGAAGCTTTCTTT.

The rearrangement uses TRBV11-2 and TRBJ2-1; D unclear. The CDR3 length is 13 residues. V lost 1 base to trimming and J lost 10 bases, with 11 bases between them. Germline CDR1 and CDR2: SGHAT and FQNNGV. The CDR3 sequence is CASSLGSAKEQFF. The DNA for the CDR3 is TGTGCCAGCAGCTTAGGGAGTGCCAAAGAGCAGTTCTTC.

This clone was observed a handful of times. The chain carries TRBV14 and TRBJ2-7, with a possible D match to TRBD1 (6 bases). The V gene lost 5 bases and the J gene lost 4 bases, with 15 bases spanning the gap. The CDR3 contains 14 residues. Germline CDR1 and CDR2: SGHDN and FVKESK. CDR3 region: CASSARDIWYEQYF. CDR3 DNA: TGTGCCAGCAGCGCCCGGGACATTTGGTACGAGCAGTACTTC.

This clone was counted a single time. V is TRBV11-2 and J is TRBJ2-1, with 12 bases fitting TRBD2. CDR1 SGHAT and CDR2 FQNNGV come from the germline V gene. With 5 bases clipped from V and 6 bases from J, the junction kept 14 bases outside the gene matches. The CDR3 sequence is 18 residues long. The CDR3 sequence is CASSPVLMTSGSGNEQFF. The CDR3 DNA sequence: TGTGCCAGCAGCCCAGTCCTGATGACTAGCGGGAGCGGCAATGAGCAGTTCTTC.

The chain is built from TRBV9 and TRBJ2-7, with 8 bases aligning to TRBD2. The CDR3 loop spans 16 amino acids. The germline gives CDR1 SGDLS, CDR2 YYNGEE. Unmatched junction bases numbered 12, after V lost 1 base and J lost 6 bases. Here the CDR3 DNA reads TGTGCCAGCAGCGTAAGTAGACTAGCGCCTCCCGCCGAGCAGTACTTC. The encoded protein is CASSVSRLAPPAEQYF.

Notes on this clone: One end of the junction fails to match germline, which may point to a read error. As DNA, the CDR3 is TGTGCCAGCAGTTTGGATATGGAGAACGAGCAGTACTTC. This sequence encodes CASSLDMENEQYF. V gene TRBV5-8 combines with J gene TRBJ2-7; the D is unclear. Germline V gene lookup returns CDR1 SGHTS and CDR2 YDEGEE. The CDR3 contains 13 residues. Together with reference TRBV5-8 and TRBJ2-7, the CDR3 gives the full variable domain: EAGVTQSPTHLIKTRGQQATLRCSPISGHTSVYWYQQALGLGLQFLLWYDEGEERNRGNFPPRFSGRQFPNYSSELNVNALELEDSALYLCASSLDMENEQYFGPGTRLTVT.

The CDR3 DNA sequence: TGTGCCAGTAGTATCACCGGGACTTCGATAGTGGGCTACACCTTC. Translation gives CASSITGTSIVGYTF. The rearrangement uses TRBV19 and TRBJ1-2; tentative D call: TRBD1 (5 bases). This CDR3 is built from 15 residues. V lost 3 bases to trimming and J lost 8 bases, with 19 bases between them. Germline V gives CDR1 LNHDA, CDR2 SQIVND (reference sequence).

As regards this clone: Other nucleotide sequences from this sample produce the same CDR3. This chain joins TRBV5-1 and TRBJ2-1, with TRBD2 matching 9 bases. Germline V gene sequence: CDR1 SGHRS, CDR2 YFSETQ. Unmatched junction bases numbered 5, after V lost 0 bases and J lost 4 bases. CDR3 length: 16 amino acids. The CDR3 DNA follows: TGCGCCAGCAGCTTGGCCAGGCTAGCGGGATACAATGAGCAGTTCTTC. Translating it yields CASSLARLAGYNEQFF.

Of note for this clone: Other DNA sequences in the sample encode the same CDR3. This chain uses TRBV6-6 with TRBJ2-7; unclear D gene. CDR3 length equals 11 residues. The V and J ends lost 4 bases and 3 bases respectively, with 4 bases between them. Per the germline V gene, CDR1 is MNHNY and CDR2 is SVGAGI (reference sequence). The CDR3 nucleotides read TGTGCCAGCAGTTCGAACTACGAGCAGTACTTC. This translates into CASSSNYEQYF.

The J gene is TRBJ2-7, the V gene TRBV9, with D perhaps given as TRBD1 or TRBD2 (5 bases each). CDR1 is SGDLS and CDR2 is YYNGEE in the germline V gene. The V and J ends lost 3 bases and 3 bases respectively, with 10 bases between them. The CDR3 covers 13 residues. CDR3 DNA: TGTGCCAGCAGCGCCGCTGGGGGCTACGAGCAGTACTTC. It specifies CASSAAGGYEQYF.

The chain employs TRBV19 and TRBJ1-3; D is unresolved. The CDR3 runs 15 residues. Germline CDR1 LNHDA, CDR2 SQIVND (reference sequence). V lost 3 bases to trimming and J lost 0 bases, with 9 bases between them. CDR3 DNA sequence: TGTGCCAGTAGTATTCCCGGAAGCTCTGGAAACACCATATATTTT. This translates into CASSIPGSSGNTIYF. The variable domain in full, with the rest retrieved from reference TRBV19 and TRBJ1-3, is DGGITQSPKYLFRKEGQNVTLSCEQNLNHDAMYWYRQDPGQGLRLIYYSQIVNDFQKGDIAEGYSVSREKKESFPLTVTSAQKNPTAFYLCASSIPGSSGNTIYFGEGSWLTVV.

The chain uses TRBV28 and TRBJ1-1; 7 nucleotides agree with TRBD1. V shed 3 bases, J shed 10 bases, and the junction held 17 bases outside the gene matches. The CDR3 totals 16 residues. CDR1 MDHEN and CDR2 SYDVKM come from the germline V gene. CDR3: CASSFLGQVSALGAFF. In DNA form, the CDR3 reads TGTGCCAGCAGTTTCCTCGGACAGGTATCTGCTCTTGGAGCTTTCTTT.

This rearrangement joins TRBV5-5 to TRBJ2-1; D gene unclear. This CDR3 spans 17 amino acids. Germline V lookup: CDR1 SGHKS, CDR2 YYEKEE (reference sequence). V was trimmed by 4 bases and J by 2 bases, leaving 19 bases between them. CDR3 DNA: TGTGCCAGCAGCCCGACACCCTACCTGGGCACCTACAATGAGCAGTTCTTC. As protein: CASSPTPYLGTYNEQFF.

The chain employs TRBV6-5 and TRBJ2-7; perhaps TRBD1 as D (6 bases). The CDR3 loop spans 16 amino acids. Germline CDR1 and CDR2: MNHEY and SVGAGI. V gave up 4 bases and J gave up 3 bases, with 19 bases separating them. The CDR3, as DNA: TGTGCCAGCAGTTCCTGGACAGCCCCCCGCGTCTACGAGCAGTACTTC. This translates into CASSSWTAPRVYEQYF.

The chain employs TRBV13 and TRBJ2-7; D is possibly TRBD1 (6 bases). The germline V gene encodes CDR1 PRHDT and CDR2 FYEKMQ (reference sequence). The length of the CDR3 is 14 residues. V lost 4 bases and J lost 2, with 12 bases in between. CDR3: CASSSGQTPYEQYF. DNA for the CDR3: TGTGCCAGCAGCTCCGGACAGACCCCCTACGAGCAGTACTTC.

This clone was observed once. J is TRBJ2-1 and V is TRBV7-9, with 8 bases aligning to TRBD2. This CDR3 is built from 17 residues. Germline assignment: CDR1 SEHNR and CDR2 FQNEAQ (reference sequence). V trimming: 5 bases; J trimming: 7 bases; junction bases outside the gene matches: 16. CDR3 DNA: TGTGCCAGCAGCGAGCCCCCCGGGAGGGTTAGGGGGAATGAGCAGTTCTTC. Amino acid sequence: CASSEPPGRVRGNEQFF.

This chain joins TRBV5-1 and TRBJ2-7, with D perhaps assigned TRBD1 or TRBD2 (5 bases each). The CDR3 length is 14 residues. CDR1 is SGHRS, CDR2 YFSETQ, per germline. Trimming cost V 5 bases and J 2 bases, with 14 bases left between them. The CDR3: CASSFGGPPYEQYF. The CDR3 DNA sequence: TGCGCCAGCAGTTTTGGGGGTCCCCCCTACGAGCAGTACTTC.

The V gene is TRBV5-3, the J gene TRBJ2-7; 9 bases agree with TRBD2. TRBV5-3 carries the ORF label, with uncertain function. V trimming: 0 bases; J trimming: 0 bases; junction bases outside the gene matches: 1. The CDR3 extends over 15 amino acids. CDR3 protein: CARSLVSGSSYEQYF. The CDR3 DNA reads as TGTGCCAGAAGCTTGGTTAGCGGGAGCTCCTACGAGCAGTACTTC.

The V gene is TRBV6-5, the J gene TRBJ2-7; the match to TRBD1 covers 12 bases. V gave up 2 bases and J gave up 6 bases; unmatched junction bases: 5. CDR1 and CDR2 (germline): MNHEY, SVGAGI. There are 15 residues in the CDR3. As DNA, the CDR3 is TGTGCCAGCAGTTACCTGGGACAGGGGGCAAGCGAGCAGTACTTC. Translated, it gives CASSYLGQGASEQYF.

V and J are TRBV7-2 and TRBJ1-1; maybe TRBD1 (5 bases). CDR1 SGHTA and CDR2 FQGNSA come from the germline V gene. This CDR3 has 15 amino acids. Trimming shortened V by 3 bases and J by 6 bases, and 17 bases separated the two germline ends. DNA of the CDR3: TGTGCCAGCAGCTTCTACCTGGGGCCGATTCCTGAAGCTTTCTTT. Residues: CASSFYLGPIPEAFF. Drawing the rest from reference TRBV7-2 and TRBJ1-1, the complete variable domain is GAGVSQSPSNKVTEKGKDVELRCDPISGHTALYWYRQSLGQGLEFLIYFQGNSAPDKSGLPSDRFSAERTGGSVSTLTIQRTQQEDSAVYLCASSFYLGPIPEAFFGQGTRLTVV.

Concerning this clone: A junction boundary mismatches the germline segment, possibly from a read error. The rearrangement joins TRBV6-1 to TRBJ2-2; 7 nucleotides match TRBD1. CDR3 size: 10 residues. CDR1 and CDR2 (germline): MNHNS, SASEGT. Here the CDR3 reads CGQVTGELFF. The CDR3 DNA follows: TGCGGACAGGTTACCGGGGAGCTGTTTTTT.

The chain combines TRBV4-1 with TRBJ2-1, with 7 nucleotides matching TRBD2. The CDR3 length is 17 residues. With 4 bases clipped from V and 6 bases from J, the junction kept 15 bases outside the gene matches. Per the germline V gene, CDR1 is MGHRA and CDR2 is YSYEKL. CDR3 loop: CASSPRLAPALPNEQFF. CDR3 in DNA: TGCGCCAGCAGCCCCCGACTAGCCCCGGCCCTTCCCAATGAGCAGTTCTTC.